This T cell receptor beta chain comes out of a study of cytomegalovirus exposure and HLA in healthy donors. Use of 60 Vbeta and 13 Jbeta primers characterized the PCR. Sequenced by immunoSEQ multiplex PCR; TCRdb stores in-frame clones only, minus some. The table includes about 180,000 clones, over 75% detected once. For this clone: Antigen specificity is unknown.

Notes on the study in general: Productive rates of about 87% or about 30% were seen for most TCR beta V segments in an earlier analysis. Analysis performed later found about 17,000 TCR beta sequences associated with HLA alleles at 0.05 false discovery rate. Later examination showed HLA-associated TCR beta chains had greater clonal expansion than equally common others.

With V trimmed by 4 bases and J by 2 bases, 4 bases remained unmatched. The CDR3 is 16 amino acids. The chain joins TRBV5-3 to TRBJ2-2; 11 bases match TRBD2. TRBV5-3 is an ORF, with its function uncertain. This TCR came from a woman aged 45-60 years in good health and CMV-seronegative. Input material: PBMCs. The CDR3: CARSKGTSGNTGELFF. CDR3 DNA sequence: TGTGCCAGAAGCAAGGGGACTAGCGGCAACACCGGGGAGCTGTTTTTT.